Here is one T cell receptor beta chain with its context. This study enrolled people aged roughly 18 to 90 from roughly 22 US geographic areas. Recovered status in Cohort 3 required two negative PCRs, clearance, or symptom resolution. The data derive from a study of blood T cell repertoires in COVID-19. About the study: Sites across the United States, Italy and Spain contributed samples from acute and convalescent COVID-19.

As handled by the study authors: Quantification of nucleated cells was approximated via reference gene primer amplification. The method was immunoSEQ multiplex PCR; TCRdb's version includes in-frame clones alone and lacks a portion of them. V, J and clone size are taken as reported in that table, and D and trimming were inferred from the DNA itself. The sample comprises 350,000 to 400,000 clones, roughly 90% of which are singletons, and around 3% rests with the top ten. This TCR came from a woman aged 25 to 39 who had recovered from COVID-19. The sequencing input was PBMCs or T cells enriched from blood (not recorded which).

The CDR3 DNA sequence: TGTGCCAGCAGCCCTGGACAGGGCAAACTGTTTTTT. Residues: CASSPGQGKLFF. The chain carries TRBV12-3 or TRBV12-4 and TRBJ1-4; 8 nucleotides agree with TRBD1. V gave up 6 bases and J gave up 11 bases; unmatched junction bases: 5. The CDR3 has 12 residues.